The rows below give T cell receptor beta chains drawn from one sample of a study of identical twins. One entry per CDR3 protein, called by TCRdb with MiXCR from the 5' RACE reads. The repertoire holds 450,000 to 650,000 distinct CDR3 sequences, with around a tenth as singletons. These data were also reused for a study on yellow fever vaccine responses in identical twins.

Sequences were obtained from PBMCs. The receptors derive from a woman aged 18-29 years in good health. Both conserved end residues are part of each CDR3. A D gene is named only where the DNA matches it firmly. Expanded clones are given a class, and other clones once, few, many or no size at all.

clone_size,d_call,v_call,j_call,cdr3_aa,cdr3_nt
many,-,TRBV18,TRBJ2-5,CASSPGIQETQYF,TGTGCCAGCAGCCCAGGGATACAAGAGACCCAGTACTTC
-,TRBD2,TRBV6-2/TRBV6-3,TRBJ2-1,CASSSGLAGGLNEQFF,TGTGCCAGCAGTTCCGGACTAGCGGGAGGATTGAATGAGCAGTTCTTC
-,TRBD2,TRBV2,TRBJ2-2,CASTGGQSATGELFF,TGTGCCAGCACGGGAGGGCAGAGCGCAACCGGGGAGCTGTTTTTT
few,-,TRBV11-2,TRBJ1-6,CASSSGESSYNSPLHF,TGTGCCAGCAGCTCTGGGGAGAGCTCCTATAATTCACCCCTCCACTTT
-,-,TRBV6-6,TRBJ2-5,CASSYPPGYQETQYF,TGTGCCAGCAGTTACCCCCCCGGGTACCAAGAGACCCAGTACTTC
few,-,TRBV20-1,TRBJ2-1,CSARGSGAPYNEQFF,TGCAGTGCTAGGGGTAGCGGTGCCCCCTACAATGAGCAGTTCTTC
many,-,TRBV28,TRBJ2-5,CASSSPARSETQYF,TGTGCCAGCAGTTCCCCGGCCCGGTCGGAGACCCAGTACTTC
-,TRBD2,TRBV28,TRBJ2-5,CASSTNQAGEETQYF,TGTGCCAGCAGTACCAATCAAGCGGGAGAAGAGACCCAGTACTTC
few,TRBD1,TRBV12-3/TRBV12-4,TRBJ2-1,CASSPAAGGYIGEQFF,TGTGCCAGCAGTCCCGCAGCAGGGGGCTACATTGGGGAGCAGTTCTTC
-,TRBD1,TRBV3-1,TRBJ2-7,CASSQDPGQTYEQYF,TGTGCCAGCAGCCAAGATCCGGGACAGACCTACGAGCAGTACTTC
few,TRBD1,TRBV11-2,TRBJ2-4,CASSPKWTGPEGKNIQYF,TGTGCCAGCAGCCCCAAATGGACAGGGCCGGAGGGCAAAAACATTCAGTACTTC
-,TRBD2,TRBV6-1,TRBJ2-7,CASMTSGLSYEQYF,TGTGCCAGCATGACTAGCGGACTCTCCTACGAGCAGTACTTC
-,-,TRBV7-9,TRBJ2-5,CASSLSTIRETQYF,TGTGCCAGCAGCTTGAGCACGATACGGGAGACCCAGTACTTC
few,-,TRBV3-1,TRBJ2-1,CASSPEGGTPTYNEQFF,TGTGCCAGCAGCCCTGAGGGCGGGACCCCGACCTACAATGAGCAGTTCTTC